These T cell receptor beta chains were read from a single sample in a study of IL-32 and malignant T cell survival in cutaneous lymphoma. Assay: immunoSEQ multiplex PCR; the TCRdb copy retains only in-frame clones and omits some. The sample has 700 to 950 clones, roughly four fifths seen once. Sequenced here: blood, sampled on day 0. Receptors were obtained from a human donor with cutaneous T cell lymphoma. Each CDR3 is given with its conserved first and last residue.

v_call	j_call	cdr3_aa
TRBV5-4	TRBJ2-7	CASRLDGSSYEQYF
TRBV7-8	TRBJ1-5	CASSLDPGAYDQPQHF
TRBV11-3	TRBJ1-4	CASSDRDREDEKLFF
TRBV9	TRBJ2-2	CASSSRGSGPYTGELFF
TRBV9	TRBJ1-3	CASSDLTGLSGNTIYF
TRBV19	TRBJ2-3	CASSIPSGSGTDTQYF
TRBV5-1	TRBJ2-2	CASSYSGVGSTGELFF
TRBV5-5	TRBJ2-7	CASSLEAVEQYF
TRBV28	TRBJ1-3	CASSLMGANGNTIYF
TRBV6-1	TRBJ2-3	CASSEAGRGGRDTQYF
TRBV2	TRBJ2-1	CASCEEGVRNEQFF
TRBV2	TRBJ1-6	CASSFRTGPSPLHF
TRBV6-1	TRBJ1-5	CASTAGLQPQHF
TRBV18	TRBJ2-3	CASSPRLGSTDTQYF
TRBV10-1	TRBJ1-5	CASSESPLLRSNQPQHF
TRBV7-5	TRBJ1-2	CVRSPLAGAGPVYTF
TRBV5-1	TRBJ2-7	CASSQNKANYEQYF
TRBV19	TRBJ2-3	CASSISFGYSTDTQYF
TRBV7-6	TRBJ2-2	CASSPLPAGGRAGELFF
TRBV7-9	TRBJ1-4	CASSYTGTTNEKLFF
TRBV7-2	TRBJ1-5	CASSPGTANQPQHF
TRBV5-4	TRBJ2-4	CASSLESGTSENIQYF
TRBV7-2	TRBJ2-3	CASSRDLDTQYF
TRBV4-3	TRBJ1-3	CASSQTGGRGNTIYF
TRBV25-1	TRBJ1-2	CASTSGYGYTF